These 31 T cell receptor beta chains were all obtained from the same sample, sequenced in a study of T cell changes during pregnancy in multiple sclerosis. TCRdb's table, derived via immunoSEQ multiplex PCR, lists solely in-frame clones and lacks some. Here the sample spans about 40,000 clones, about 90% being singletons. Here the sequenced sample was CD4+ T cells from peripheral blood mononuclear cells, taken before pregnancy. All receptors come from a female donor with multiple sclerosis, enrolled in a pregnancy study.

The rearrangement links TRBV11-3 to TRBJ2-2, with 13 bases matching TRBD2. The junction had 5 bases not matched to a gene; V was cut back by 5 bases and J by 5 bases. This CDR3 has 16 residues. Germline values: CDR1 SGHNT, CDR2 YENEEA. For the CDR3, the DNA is TGTGCCAGCAGCCCTGGGACTAGCGGGGTTACCGGGGAGCTGTTTTTT. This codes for CASSPGTSGVTGELFF.

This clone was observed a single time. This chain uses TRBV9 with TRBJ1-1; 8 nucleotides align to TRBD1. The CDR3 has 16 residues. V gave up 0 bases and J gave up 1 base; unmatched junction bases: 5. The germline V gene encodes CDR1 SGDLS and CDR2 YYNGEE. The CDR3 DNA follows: TGTGCCAGCAGCGTAGGACAGGGGCTGGGGAACACTGAAGCTTTCTTT. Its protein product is CASSVGQGLGNTEAFF.

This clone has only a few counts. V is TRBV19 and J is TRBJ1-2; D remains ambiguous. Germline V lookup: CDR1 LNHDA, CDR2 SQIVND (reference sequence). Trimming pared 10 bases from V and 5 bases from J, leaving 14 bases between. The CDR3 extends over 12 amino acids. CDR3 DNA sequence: TGTGCCACCCCCGACCGGGGTTATGGCTACACCTTC. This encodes CATPDRGYGYTF. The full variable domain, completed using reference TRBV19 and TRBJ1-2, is DGGITQSPKYLFRKEGQNVTLSCEQNLNHDAMYWYRQDPGQGLRLIYYSQIVNDFQKGDIAEGYSVSREKKESFPLTVTSAQKNPTAFYLCATPDRGYGYTFGSGTRLTVV.

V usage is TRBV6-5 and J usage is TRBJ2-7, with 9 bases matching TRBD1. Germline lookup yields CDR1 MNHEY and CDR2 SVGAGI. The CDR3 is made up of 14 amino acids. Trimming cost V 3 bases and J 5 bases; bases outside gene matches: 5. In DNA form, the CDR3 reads TGTGCCAGCAGTTATGGGACAGGGCTCGACGAGCAGTACTTC. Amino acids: CASSYGTGLDEQYF.

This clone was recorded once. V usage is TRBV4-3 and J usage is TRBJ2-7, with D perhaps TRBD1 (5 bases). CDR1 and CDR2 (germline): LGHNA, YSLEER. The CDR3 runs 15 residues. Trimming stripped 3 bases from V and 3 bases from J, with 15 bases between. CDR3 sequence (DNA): TGCGCCAGCAGCCAGGTCGACAGTTCCCTCTACGAGCAGTACTTC. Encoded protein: CASSQVDSSLYEQYF.

The CDR3 protein is CASTGNTEAFF. The DNA of the CDR3 is TGTGCCAGCACAGGGAACACTGAAGCTTTCTTT. The V gene is TRBV10-3, the J gene TRBJ1-1; the D gene is possibly TRBD1 (5 bases). The CDR3 has 11 residues. The V and J ends lost 10 bases and 1 base respectively, with 7 bases between them. Germline V CDR1 and CDR2: ENHRY, SYGVKD.

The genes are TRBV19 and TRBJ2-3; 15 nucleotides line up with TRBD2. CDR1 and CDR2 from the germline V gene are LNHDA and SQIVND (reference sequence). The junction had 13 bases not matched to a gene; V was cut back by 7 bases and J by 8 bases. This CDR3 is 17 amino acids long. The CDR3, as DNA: TGTGCCAGTACCGATGGTGGACTAGCGGGGGGGCTGCTTACGCAGTATTTT. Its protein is CASTDGGLAGGLLTQYF.

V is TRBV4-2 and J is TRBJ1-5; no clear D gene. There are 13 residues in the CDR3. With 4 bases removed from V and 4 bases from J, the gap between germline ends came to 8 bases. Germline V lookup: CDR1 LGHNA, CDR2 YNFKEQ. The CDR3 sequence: CASSPRMNQPQHF. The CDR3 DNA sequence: TGTGCCAGCAGCCCGCGGATGAATCAGCCCCAGCATTTT.

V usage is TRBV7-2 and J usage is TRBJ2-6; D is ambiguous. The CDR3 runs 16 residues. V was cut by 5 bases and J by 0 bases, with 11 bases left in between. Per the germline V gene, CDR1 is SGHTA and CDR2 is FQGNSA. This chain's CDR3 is CASSRDTISGANVLTF. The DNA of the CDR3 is TGTGCCAGCAGCCGAGACACCATCTCTGGGGCCAACGTCCTGACTTTC.

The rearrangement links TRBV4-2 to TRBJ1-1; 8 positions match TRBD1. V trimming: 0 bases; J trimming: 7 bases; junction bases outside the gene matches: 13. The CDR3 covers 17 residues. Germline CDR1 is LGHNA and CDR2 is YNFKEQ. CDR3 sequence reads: CASSQELRIQGDSEAFF. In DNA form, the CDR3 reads TGTGCCAGCAGCCAAGAACTCCGAATACAGGGGGACAGTGAAGCTTTCTTT.

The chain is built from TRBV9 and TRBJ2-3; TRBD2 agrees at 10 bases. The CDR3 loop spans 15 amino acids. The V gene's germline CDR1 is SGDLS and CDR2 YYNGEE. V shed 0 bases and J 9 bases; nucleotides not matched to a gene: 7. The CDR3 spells CASSVGVAGGHTQYF. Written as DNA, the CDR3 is TGTGCCAGCAGCGTAGGGGTAGCGGGGGGCCACACGCAGTATTTT.

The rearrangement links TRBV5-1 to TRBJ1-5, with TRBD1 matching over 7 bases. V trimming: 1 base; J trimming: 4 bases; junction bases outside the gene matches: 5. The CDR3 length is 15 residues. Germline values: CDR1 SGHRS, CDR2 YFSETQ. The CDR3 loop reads CASSLRGQQNQPQHF. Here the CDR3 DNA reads TGCGCCAGCAGCTTGCGGGGACAGCAGAATCAGCCCCAGCATTTT.

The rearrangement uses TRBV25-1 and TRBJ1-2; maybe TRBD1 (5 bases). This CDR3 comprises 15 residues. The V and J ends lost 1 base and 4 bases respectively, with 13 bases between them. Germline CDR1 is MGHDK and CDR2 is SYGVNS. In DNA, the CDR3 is TGTGCCAGCAGTGAATCCCCGGGACTGCTCTATGGCTACACCTTC. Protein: CASSESPGLLYGYTF.

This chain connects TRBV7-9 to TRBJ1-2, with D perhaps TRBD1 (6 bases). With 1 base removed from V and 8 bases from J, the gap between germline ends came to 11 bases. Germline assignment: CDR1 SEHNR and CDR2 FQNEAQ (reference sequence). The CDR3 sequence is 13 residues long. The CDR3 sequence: CASSLEQGFGYTF. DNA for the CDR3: TGTGCCAGCAGCTTAGAACAGGGCTTCGGCTACACCTTC.

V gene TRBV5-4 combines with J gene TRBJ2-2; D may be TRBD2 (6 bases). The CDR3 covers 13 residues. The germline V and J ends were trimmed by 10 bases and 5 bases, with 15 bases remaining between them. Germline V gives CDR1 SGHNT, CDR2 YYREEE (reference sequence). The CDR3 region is CAQRVSGTGELFF. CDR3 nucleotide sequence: TGTGCCCAGCGGGTTTCTGGGACCGGGGAGCTGTTTTTT.

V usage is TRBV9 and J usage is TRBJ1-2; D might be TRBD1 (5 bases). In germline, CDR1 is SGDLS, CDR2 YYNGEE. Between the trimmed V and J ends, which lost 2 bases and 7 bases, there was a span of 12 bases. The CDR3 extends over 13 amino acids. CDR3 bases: TGTGCCAGCAGCGTCAGGGTCGGGGGTGGCTACACCTTC. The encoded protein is CASSVRVGGGYTF.

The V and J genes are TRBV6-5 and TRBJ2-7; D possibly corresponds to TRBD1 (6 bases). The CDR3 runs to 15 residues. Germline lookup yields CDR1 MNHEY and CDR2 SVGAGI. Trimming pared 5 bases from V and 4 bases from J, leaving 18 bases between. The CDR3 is CASSRLGQTSYEQYF. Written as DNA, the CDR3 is TGTGCCAGCAGTCGCCTCGGACAGACCAGTTACGAGCAGTACTTC.

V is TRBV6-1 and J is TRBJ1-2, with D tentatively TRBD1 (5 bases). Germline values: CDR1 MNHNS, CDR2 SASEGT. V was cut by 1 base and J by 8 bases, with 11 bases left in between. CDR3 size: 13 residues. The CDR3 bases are TGTGCCAGCAGTGAAGGCCAGGGAAGCGGCTACACCTTC. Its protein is CASSEGQGSGYTF.

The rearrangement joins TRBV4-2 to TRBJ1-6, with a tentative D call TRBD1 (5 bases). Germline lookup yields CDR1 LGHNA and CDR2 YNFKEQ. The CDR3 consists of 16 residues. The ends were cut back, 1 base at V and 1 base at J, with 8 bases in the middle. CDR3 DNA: TGTGCCAGCAGCCAAGGGGGGGGATCCTATAATTCACCCCTCCACTTT. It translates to CASSQGGGSYNSPLHF.

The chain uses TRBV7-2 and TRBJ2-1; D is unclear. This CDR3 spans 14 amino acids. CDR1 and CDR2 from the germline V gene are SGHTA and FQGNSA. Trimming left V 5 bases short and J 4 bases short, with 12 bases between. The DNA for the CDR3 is TGTGCCAGCAGCCCTACCCCCTATTACAATGAGCAGTTCTTC. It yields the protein CASSPTPYYNEQFF. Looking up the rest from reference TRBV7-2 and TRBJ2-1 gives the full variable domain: GAGVSQSPSNKVTEKGKDVELRCDPISGHTALYWYRQSLGQGLEFLIYFQGNSAPDKSGLPSDRFSAERTGGSVSTLTIQRTQQEDSAVYLCASSPTPYYNEQFFGPGTRLTVL.

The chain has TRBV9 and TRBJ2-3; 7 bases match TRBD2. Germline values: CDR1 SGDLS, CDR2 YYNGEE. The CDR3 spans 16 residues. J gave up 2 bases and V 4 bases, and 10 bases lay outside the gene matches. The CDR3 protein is CASSPRLAATTDTQYF. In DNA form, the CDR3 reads TGTGCCAGCAGCCCCCGGCTAGCGGCGACCACAGATACGCAGTATTTT. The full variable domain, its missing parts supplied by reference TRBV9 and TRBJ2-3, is DSGVTQTPKHLITATGQRVTLRCSPRSGDLSVYWYQQSLDQGLQFLIQYYNGEERAKGNILERFSAQQFPDLHSELNLSSLELGDSALYFCASSPRLAATTDTQYFGPGTRLTVL.

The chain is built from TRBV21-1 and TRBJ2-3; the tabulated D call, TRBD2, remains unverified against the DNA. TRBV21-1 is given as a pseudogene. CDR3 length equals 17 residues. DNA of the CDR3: TGTGCCAGCAGCATCTCTGAACCGAGGCCTAGCACAGATACGCAGTATTTT. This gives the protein CASSISEPRPSTDTQYF.

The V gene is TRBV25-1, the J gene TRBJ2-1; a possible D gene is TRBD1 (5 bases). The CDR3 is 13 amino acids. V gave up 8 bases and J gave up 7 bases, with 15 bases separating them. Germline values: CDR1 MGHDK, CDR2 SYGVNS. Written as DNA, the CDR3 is TGTGCCAGCGGTTATACAGGCATAAATGAGCAGTTCTTC. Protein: CASGYTGINEQFF.

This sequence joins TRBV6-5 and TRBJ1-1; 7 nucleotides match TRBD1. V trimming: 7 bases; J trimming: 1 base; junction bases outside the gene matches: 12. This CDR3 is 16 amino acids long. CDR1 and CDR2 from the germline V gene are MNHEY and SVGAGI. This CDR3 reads CASKYSVWDRNTEAFF. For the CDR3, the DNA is TGTGCCAGCAAGTACTCGGTATGGGACAGGAACACTGAAGCTTTCTTT.

CDR3 residues: CASSVDGTVSYEQYF. CDR3 nucleotide sequence: TGTGCCAGCAGCGTAGACGGGACAGTATCCTACGAGCAGTACTTC. The chain recombines TRBV7-2 with TRBJ2-7; 7 bases map to TRBD1. V shed 5 bases and J 1 base; nucleotides not matched to a gene: 8. CDR3 length: 15 amino acids. Germline CDR1 and CDR2: SGHTA and FQGNSA.

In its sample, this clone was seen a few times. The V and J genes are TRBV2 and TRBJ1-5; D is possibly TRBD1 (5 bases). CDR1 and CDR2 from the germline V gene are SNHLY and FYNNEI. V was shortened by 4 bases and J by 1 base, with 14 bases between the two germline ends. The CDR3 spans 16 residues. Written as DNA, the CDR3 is TGTGCCAGCAGTGTATTAGGTTCAGGGAGCAATCAGCCCCAGCATTTT. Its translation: CASSVLGSGSNQPQHF.

This CDR3 reads CASSDGTSGRGDTQYF. The CDR3 DNA reads TGTGCCAGCAGCGACGGTACTAGCGGACGAGGAGATACGCAGTATTTT. The chain recombines TRBV6-4 with TRBJ2-3; 8 bases are a match to TRBD2. The J segment lost 5 bases and the V segment lost 6 bases, leaving 13 bases of the junction unmatched. Per the germline V gene, CDR1 is MRHNA and CDR2 is SNTAGT. The CDR3 sequence is 16 residues long.

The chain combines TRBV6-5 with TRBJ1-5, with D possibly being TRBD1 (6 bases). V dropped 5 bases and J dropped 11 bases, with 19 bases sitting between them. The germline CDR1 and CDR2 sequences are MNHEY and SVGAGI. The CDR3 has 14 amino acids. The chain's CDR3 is CASSQDRRLGAQHF. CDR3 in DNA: TGTGCCAGCAGTCAAGACAGGAGGTTGGGGGCCCAGCATTTT.

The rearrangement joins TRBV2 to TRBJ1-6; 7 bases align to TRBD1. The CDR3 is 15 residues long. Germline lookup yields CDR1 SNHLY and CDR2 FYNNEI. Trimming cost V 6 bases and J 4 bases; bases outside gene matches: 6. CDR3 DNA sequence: TGTGCCAGCAGAGGCGAGGGGGCTTATAATTCACCCCTCCACTTT. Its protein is CASRGEGAYNSPLHF. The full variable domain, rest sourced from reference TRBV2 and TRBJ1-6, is EPEVTQTPSHQVTQMGQEVILRCVPISNHLYFYWYRQILGQKVEFLVSFYNNEISEKSEIFDDQFSVERPDGSNFTLKIRSTKLEDSAMYFCASRGEGAYNSPLHFGNGTRLTVT.

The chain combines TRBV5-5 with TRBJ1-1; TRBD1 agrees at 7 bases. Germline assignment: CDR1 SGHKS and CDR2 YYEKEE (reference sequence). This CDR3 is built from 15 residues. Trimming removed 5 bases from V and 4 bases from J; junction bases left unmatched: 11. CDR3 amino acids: CASSLEERGLTEAFF. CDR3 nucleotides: TGTGCCAGCAGTCTTGAGGAAAGGGGGCTCACTGAAGCTTTCTTT.

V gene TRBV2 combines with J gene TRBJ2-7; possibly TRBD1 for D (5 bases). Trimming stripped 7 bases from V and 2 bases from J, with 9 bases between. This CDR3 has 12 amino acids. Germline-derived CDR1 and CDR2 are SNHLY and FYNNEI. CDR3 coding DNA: TGTGCCAGCACAAGACAGACCTACGAGCAGTACTTC. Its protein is CASTRQTYEQYF.